Described below is a single T cell receptor beta chain sequence and its context. What antigen it recognizes has not been identified. Per-nucleotide qualities are absent, and no much larger clonotype sits a single base away. A MiSeq instrument was used for deep resolution sequencing, which targeted depths ranging from 1 in 1 million up to 1 in 200,000 T cells, with coverage averaging 10x for each clonotype. TCR beta libraries were generated with the immunoSEQ hsTCRB Kit. Under the source paper's analysis protocol: ImmunoSEQ Data Assistant and ImmunoSEQ Analyzer were used for data analysis, and V, D and J genes were assigned according to IMGT definitions. Clonality was computed as one minus normalized Shannon entropy of productive rearrangement frequencies, ranging from 0 to 1. Public clonotype analysis was restricted to overrepresented clonotypes comprising at least 0.05% of each patient's repertoire. Approximately 13 age-matched healthy donor repertoires from immuneACCESS served as clonality controls. In TCRdb, the immuneACCESS table is reduced to in-frame sequences with V and J assigned. These tables do not hold every clone; where another copy was compared, an unresolved V gene accounts for under half, and the others remain unexplained. That table is the source of V, J and clone size, and D and trimming were worked out from the DNA. A total of roughly 23,000 clones appear in this sample, approximately 74% of them only once. The ten biggest clones cover approximately 24% of the sample.

This sample was taken from a study of cytotoxic CD8 clonotypes in ibrutinib-treated CLL (dated by TCRdb to 2020 to 2022). General notes on the study: The cohort was composed of some twelve relapsed/refractory and approximately 14 treatment-naive patients; IGHV unmutated status was identified in 17 patients. Of the approximately 94 people in the trial, 25 to 30 had longitudinal samples available. Response samples were taken after a median of roughly 12 months on treatment, ranging from about 6 to 40 months. Responses were partial in around 24 patients and complete in 2; after median approximately 66 months follow-up, roughly 14 stayed in remission and about twelve progressed. Cryopreserved peripheral blood mononuclear cells were collected at three points: before therapy, at response, and at either sustained remission or disease progression. An average of 255,043 productive templates and 94,082 productive rearrangements was obtained per sample.

For TCR beta library preparation, roughly 2 micrograms of genomic DNA were extracted from the cryopreserved PBMCs. Longitudinal blood samples from CLL patients receiving ibrutinib monotherapy were subjected to high-throughput TCR beta sequencing. The patients took part in an open-label, single-center phase 2 trial of ibrutinib monotherapy. The germline V end is reduced by 6 bases and the J end by 0 bases; junction bases left unmatched: 3. Looking up the germline V gene (reference sequence) yields CDR1 LNHDA and CDR2 SQIVND. The CDR3 covers 15 residues, taking in both the cysteine and the phenylalanine. Just CDR3 DNA is preserved here, 45 bases in frame from base 1. The paper's findings and limits, for the study overall: Baseline clonality exceeded that of age-matched healthy donors and correlated strongly with circulating CD8+ T-cell counts. Public clonotypes were rare and either shrank or stayed stable during treatment, and the rise in clonality at ibrutinib response reflected expansion of private clonotypes. Clonality rose at ibrutinib response, remained stable during sustained remission, and dropped back toward baseline at progression. Lymph node repertoires were not examined, and the timing of sampling was not matched between patients in sustained remission and those whose disease progressed.

The chain uses TRBV19 and TRBJ1-5; 9 central nucleotides agree with TRBD1. The sequence derives from a human donor with chronic lymphocytic leukemia. The sample was PBMCs, taken before ibrutinib treatment. CDR3 region: CASSGQGISNQPQHF. The nucleotides read TGTGCCAGTAGCGGACAGGGGATTAGCAATCAGCCCCAGCATTTT.